This TCR beta chain is drawn from a study of shared clonotypes between healthy human individuals. Points from the study as a whole: In having few donors, the study represented limited genetic and exposure-history diversity. Larger estimated richness was generally recorded for naive subsets relative to memory subsets. When naive CD4 clonotypes were compared across several donors, around 5% were shared.

The CDR3 contains 14 residues. Germline V lookup: CDR1 ENHRY, CDR2 SYGVKD. V shed 11 bases and J 0 bases; nucleotides not matched to a gene: 6. Comments on this clone: No antigen is known for it.

Researchers partitioned CD4+ cells into CD45RA+ naive and CD45RA-negative memory subsets. The data were produced by immunoSEQ multiplex PCR, yet TCRdb's version contains in-frame clones alone and is incomplete. The table lists roughly 2.5 million clones, approximately 94% of them singletons, with 0.14% in the top ten. The chain combines TRBV10-3 with TRBJ2-3; 9 nucleotides align to TRBD2. The sequenced sample was naive CD4+ T cells sorted from blood. Subset noted: CD45RA+ positively selected. The source is a man aged 18 to 30 in good health. CDR3 coding DNA: TGTGCCTCGGTTAGCGGGAGAAGCACAGATACGCAGTATTTT. Translated, it gives CASVSGRSTDTQYF.